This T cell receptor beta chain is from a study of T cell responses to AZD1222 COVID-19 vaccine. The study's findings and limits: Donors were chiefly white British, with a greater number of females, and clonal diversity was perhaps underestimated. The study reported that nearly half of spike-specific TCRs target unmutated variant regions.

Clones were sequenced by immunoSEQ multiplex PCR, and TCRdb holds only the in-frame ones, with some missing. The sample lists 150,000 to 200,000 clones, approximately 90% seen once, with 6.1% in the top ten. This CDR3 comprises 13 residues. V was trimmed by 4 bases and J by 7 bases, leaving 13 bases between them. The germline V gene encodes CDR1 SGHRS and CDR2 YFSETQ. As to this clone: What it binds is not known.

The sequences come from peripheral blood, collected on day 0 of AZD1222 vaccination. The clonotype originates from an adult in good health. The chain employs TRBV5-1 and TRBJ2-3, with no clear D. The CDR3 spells CASSQSGPHTQYF. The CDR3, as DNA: TGCGCCAGCAGCCAATCGGGTCCTCATACGCAGTATTTT.